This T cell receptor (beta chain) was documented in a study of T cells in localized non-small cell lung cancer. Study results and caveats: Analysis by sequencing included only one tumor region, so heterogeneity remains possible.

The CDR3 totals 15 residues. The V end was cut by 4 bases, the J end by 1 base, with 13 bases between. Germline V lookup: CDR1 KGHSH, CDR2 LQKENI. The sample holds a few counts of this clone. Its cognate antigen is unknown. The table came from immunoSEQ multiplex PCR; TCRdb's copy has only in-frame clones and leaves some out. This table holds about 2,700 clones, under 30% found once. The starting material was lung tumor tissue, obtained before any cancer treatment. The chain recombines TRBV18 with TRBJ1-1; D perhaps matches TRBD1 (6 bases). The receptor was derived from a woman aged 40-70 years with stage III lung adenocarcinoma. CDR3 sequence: CASSREGVPNTEAFF. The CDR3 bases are TGTGCCAGCTCACGAGAGGGGGTCCCGAACACTGAAGCTTTCTTT.